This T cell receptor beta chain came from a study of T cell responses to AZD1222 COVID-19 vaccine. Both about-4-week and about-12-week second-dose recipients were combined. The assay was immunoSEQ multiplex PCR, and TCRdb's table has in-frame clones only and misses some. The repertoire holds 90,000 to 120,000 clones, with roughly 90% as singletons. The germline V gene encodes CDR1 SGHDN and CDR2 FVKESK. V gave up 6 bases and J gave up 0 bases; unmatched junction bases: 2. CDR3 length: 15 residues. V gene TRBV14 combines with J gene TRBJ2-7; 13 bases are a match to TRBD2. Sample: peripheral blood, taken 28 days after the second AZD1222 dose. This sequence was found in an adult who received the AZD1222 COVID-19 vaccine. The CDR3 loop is CASRRTSGSSYEQYF. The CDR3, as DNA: TGTGCCAGCAGAAGGACTAGCGGGAGCTCCTACGAGCAGTACTTC.